These T cell receptor beta chains were read from a single sample in a study of cytomegalovirus exposure and HLA in healthy donors. Using immunoSEQ multiplex PCR, the repertoire was profiled, and TCRdb retains in-frame clones only, with some absent. The table lists approximately 100,000 clones, over 65% of them singletons. Material: PBMCs. These TCRs come from a female donor in good health and CMV-seronegative. CDR3s include the opening cysteine and the closing phenylalanine or tryptophan. The order of the fields is V gene, clone size, J gene, CDR3 protein. Only part of the rows carry a size: once, few, many, or a class if the clone is expanded.

>TRBV5-1|-|TRBJ1-6
CASSSDRGYSPLHF
>TRBV5-1|-|TRBJ2-7
CASSFPTGHSYEQYF
>TRBV2|-|TRBJ2-3
CASSGYPSTDTQYF
>TRBV29-1|-|TRBJ2-5
CSASMRVGETQYF
>TRBV19|once|TRBJ1-6
CASSIASGGVSDSPLHF
>TRBV10-3|-|TRBJ2-7
CAISANNSITRNSYEQYF
>TRBV5-1|-|TRBJ1-4
CASSPAGGESQGKLFF
>TRBV27|many|TRBJ2-7
CASSSNLYEQYF
>TRBV5-5|-|TRBJ2-5
CASSSGQGMAWETQYF
>TRBV30|once|TRBJ2-5
CAWSGQGTQYF
>TRBV7-9|-|TRBJ2-1
CASSLASGGAVRYNEQFF
>TRBV7-3|-|TRBJ2-5
CASSPGGYQETQYF
>TRBV7-7|-|TRBJ2-1
CASSPGTSGGINEQFF
>TRBV11-2|once|TRBJ2-4
CASEGLGGAAGAKNIQYF
>TRBV7-2|-|TRBJ1-4
CASSLRQGNEKLFF
>TRBV21-1|-|TRBJ2-2
CASRPAGNTGELFF
>TRBV5-1|-|TRBJ2-7
CASSYTGTDTYEQYF
>TRBV6-5|-|TRBJ2-1
CASSRLAGNNEQFF
>TRBV7-3|once|TRBJ2-2
CASSFSSGNTGELFF
>TRBV6-6|-|TRBJ1-2
CASSYQGGYGYTF
>TRBV6-6|-|TRBJ1-5
CASRDREEGNQPQHF
>TRBV4-1|-|TRBJ2-7
CASSKQGIGYEQYF
>TRBV29-1|-|TRBJ1-3
CSAQFWESGGNTIYF
>TRBV7-8|-|TRBJ2-7
CASSLEGGGASYEQYF
>TRBV30|-|TRBJ1-6
CAATGDYNSPLHF
>TRBV5-1|-|TRBJ1-4
CASSSDGGNEKLFF
>TRBV6-1|-|TRBJ1-1
CASSEGRVGDTEAFF
>TRBV19|-|TRBJ2-7
CASSTTGQLYEQYF
>TRBV5-8|-|TRBJ2-7
CASSSRTAGPYEQYF
>TRBV10-3|-|TRBJ2-3
CAISVEDTDTQYF
>TRBV7-9|-|TRBJ2-7
CSSSIDSYEQYF
>TRBV2|-|TRBJ1-2
CASKSRERELGYTF
>TRBV6-6|few|TRBJ1-2
CASSPTGDYGYTF
>TRBV5-5|-|TRBJ2-2
CASSLPAGPTGELFF
>TRBV4-1|-|TRBJ2-7
CASSQTGESYEQYF
>TRBV7-9|-|TRBJ1-1
CASSLRQGPTEAFF
>TRBV29-1|-|TRBJ2-7
CSVRGEAYEQYF
>TRBV5-4|-|TRBJ2-3
CASSHGGAGTDTQYF
>TRBV27|-|TRBJ2-7
CASRQRGVFYEQYF
>TRBV5-1|-|TRBJ2-4
CASSLVAGGAGRGNIQYF